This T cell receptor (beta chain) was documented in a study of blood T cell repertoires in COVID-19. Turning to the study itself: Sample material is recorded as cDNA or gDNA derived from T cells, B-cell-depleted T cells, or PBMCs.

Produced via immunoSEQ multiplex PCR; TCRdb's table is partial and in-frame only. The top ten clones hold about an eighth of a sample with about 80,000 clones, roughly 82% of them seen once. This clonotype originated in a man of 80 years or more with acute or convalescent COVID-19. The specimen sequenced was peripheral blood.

The CDR3 bases are TGTGCCAGCAGTGGAAACCGAGGGGGTCGGGGAGATACGCAGTATTTT. Translation gives CASSGNRGGRGDTQYF. V and J are TRBV2 and TRBJ2-3; a possible D gene is TRBD1 (6 bases). CDR3 length: 16 residues. Germline V lookup: CDR1 SNHLY, CDR2 FYNNEI. Deletions cut 4 bases from V and 5 bases from J, with 19 bases between.